This TCR beta chain was found in a study of shared clonotypes between healthy human individuals. Study context: Three CD4 naive, three CD4 memory, two CD8 naive and one CD8 memory plate were used per donor.

A CD45RA-negative memory subset and a CD45RA+ naive subset were separated from the CD4+ cells. A remark on this clone: The antigen is not known.

As originally analysed: Owing to the provision of junction-only sequences devoid of quality scores by immunoSEQ, filtering differed. Repertoires were generated with immunoSEQ multiplex PCR, while TCRdb's copy carries only in-frame clones and drops some. The V and J calls and clone size were taken over from that table, and D and trimming were inferred from the DNA. This sample has 2.3 million or so clones, with more than 80% found just once. Regarding the study as a whole: Among the subsets, naive ones generally showed larger estimated richness than memory ones.

V shed 10 bases and J shed 3 bases, with 15 bases lying between them. This CDR3 spans 14 amino acids. The germline V gene has CDR1 MGHRA and CDR2 YSYEKL. This TCR was sampled from a man aged 18-30 years in good health. Some clones in this sample may be carry-over from other donors' samples. The sequenced sample was naive CD4+ T cells from PBMCs. Noted subset: CD45RA+ positively selected. The V gene is TRBV4-1, the J gene TRBJ1-4; D possibly corresponds to TRBD1 (5 bases). The CDR3 DNA follows: TGCGCCACGCGCCAGGGTTTCTCTAATGAAAAACTGTTTTTT. Translation: CATRQGFSNEKLFF.